The next 13 T cell receptor beta chains were all read from a single sample in a study of blood T cell repertoires in COVID-19. Assay: immunoSEQ multiplex PCR; the TCRdb copy retains only in-frame clones and omits some. The sample comprises 330,000 or so clones, over 75% of which are singletons, and about 4.7% rests with the top ten. Material for sequencing was PBMCs or T cells enriched from blood (not recorded which). The receptors were gathered from a man between 25 and 39 years old who had recovered from COVID-19.

The chain links TRBV4-1 to TRBJ1-5, with D tentatively TRBD1 (5 bases). Germline lookup yields CDR1 MGHRA and CDR2 YSYEKL. V was shortened by 0 bases and J by 6 bases, with 12 bases between the two germline ends. This CDR3 is 15 amino acids long. CDR3 nucleotide sequence: TGCGCCAGCAGCCAAGACGGGGGGTTCGCTCAGCCCCAGCATTTT. It yields the protein CASSQDGGFAQPQHF.

The chain couples TRBV7-3 to TRBJ2-3; no clear D gene. V was cut by 5 bases and J by 1 base, with 13 bases left in between. CDR1 SGHTA and CDR2 FQGTGA come from the germline V gene. This CDR3 is built from 15 residues. This CDR3 is CASSGQAGGTDTQYF. The CDR3 nucleotides read TGTGCCAGCAGCGGGCAAGCAGGCGGCACAGATACGCAGTATTTT.

The chain employs TRBV13 and TRBJ1-6; D uncertain. V was cut by 0 bases and J by 6 bases, with 9 bases left in between. This CDR3 has 15 amino acids. Germline CDR1 reads PRHDT; CDR2 reads FYEKMQ (reference sequence). The CDR3 coding sequence is TGTGCCAGCAGCTTAGGGCCTATTGGTAATTCACCCCTCCACTTT. It is translated as CASSLGPIGNSPLHF.

A single count supports this clone. V usage is TRBV2 and J usage is TRBJ1-1; D is ambiguous. The CDR3 loop spans 13 amino acids. The V gene lost 5 bases and the J gene lost 5 bases, with 12 bases spanning the gap. Germline V lookup: CDR1 SNHLY, CDR2 FYNNEI. The CDR3 DNA reads as TGTGCCAGCAGTAGGGAGGTGAGGACTGAAGCTTTCTTT. Amino acids: CASSREVRTEAFF.

The chain employs TRBV19 and TRBJ2-7; maybe TRBD1 (6 bases). The germline V and J ends were trimmed by 5 bases and 2 bases, with 13 bases remaining between them. The CDR3 consists of 14 residues. Looked up from germline, CDR1 is LNHDA and CDR2 is SQIVND (reference sequence). CDR3 nucleotides: TGTGCCAGTAGTCGTAGACAGGCCACCTACGAGCAGTACTTC. Its translation: CASSRRQATYEQYF.

This chain links TRBV7-3 with TRBJ2-4; 8 bases line up with TRBD1. V shed 5 bases, J shed 0 bases, and the junction held 6 bases outside the gene matches. This CDR3 has 16 amino acids. Germline CDR1 reads SGHTA; CDR2 reads FQGTGA. The CDR3: CASSDQGAIAKNIQYF. Here the CDR3 DNA reads TGTGCCAGCAGCGACCAGGGGGCGATAGCCAAAAACATTCAGTACTTC.

The rearrangement uses TRBV7-8 and TRBJ2-7, with a tentative D call TRBD2 (6 bases). Trimming removed 1 base from V and 2 bases from J, with 15 bases in between. The germline CDR1 and CDR2 sequences are SGHVS and FQNEAQ. This CDR3 is 16 amino acids long. CDR3: CASSLVSRGFTYEQYF. CDR3 bases: TGTGCCAGCAGCTTAGTTTCTCGGGGGTTCACCTACGAGCAGTACTTC.

The V and J genes are TRBV19 and TRBJ1-5; 8 bases are shared with TRBD1. The trim removed 6 bases at V and 3 bases at J, leaving 10 bases unmatched. The germline V gene encodes CDR1 LNHDA and CDR2 SQIVND (reference sequence). The CDR3 contains 16 residues. CDR3 sequence reads: CASSPGTGLFNQPQHF. Written as DNA, the CDR3 is TGTGCCAGTAGCCCCGGGACAGGTCTTTTCAATCAGCCCCAGCATTTT. Based on the CDR3 plus reference TRBV19 and TRBJ1-5, the full variable domain is DGGITQSPKYLFRKEGQNVTLSCEQNLNHDAMYWYRQDPGQGLRLIYYSQIVNDFQKGDIAEGYSVSREKKESFPLTVTSAQKNPTAFYLCASSPGTGLFNQPQHFGDGTRLSIL.

V and J are TRBV28 and TRBJ2-7; TRBD1 aligns across 8 bases. CDR1 is MDHEN and CDR2 is SYDVKM in the germline V gene. Trimming cost V 5 bases and J 6 bases; bases outside gene matches: 6. This CDR3 contains 13 residues. This CDR3 reads CASSPGGRGEQYF. CDR3 nucleotides: TGTGCCAGCAGTCCAGGGGGCAGAGGCGAGCAGTACTTC.

This rearrangement joins TRBV3-1 (or the pseudogene TRBV3-2) to TRBJ2-7, with 8 bases identical to TRBD2. Germline V gene data show CDR1 as LGHDT and CDR2 as YNNKEL (reference sequence). V shed 2 bases, J shed 0 bases, and the junction held 6 bases outside the gene matches. The CDR3 is 16 residues long. The CDR3 sequence is CASSQRSGGSSYEQYF. The CDR3 DNA reads as TGTGCCAGCAGCCAACGAAGCGGGGGAAGCTCCTACGAGCAGTACTTC.

This CDR3 reads CASSLERGDSYEQYF. The CDR3, as DNA: TGCGCCAGCAGCTTAGAGCGGGGGGACTCCTACGAGCAGTACTTC. V and J are TRBV5-1 and TRBJ2-7; 9 positions match TRBD2. The CDR3 covers 15 residues. The trim removed 2 bases at V and 0 bases at J, leaving 3 bases unmatched. The germline CDR1 and CDR2 sequences are SGHRS and YFSETQ.

This clone was counted a single time. The chain carries TRBV11-3 and TRBJ2-7, with D perhaps TRBD1 (6 bases). Trimming shortened V by 2 bases and J by 0 bases, and 23 bases separated the two germline ends. This CDR3 has 19 residues. From germline, CDR1 is SGHNT and CDR2 YENEEA. The CDR3 DNA is TGTGCCAGCAGCTTAATGTGTCGGGTGGCAGGGGAACGCTCCTACGAGCAGTACTTC. It specifies CASSLMCRVAGERSYEQYF.

With regard to this clone: The identical CDR3 is also encoded by other nucleotide sequences in the sample. This chain uses TRBV19 with TRBJ1-5; 7 bases line up with TRBD1. The V segment lost 8 bases and the J segment 3 bases; nucleotides outside the gene matches: 7. The CDR3 spans 14 residues. Germline CDR1 and CDR2: LNHDA and SQIVND (reference sequence). The CDR3 coding sequence is TGTGCCAGTCGACTGGGACAGTTCAATCAGCCCCAGCATTTT. This encodes CASRLGQFNQPQHF.